This is a list of T cell receptor beta chains from one sample in a study of T cell responses to AZD1222 COVID-19 vaccine. Assay: immunoSEQ multiplex PCR; the TCRdb copy retains only in-frame clones and omits some. The top ten clones hold 1.5% to 2% of a sample with about 170,000 clones, 85% to 90% of them seen once. This sample comprised peripheral blood, obtained on day 0 of AZD1222 vaccination. These receptors were collected from an adult in good health. Each CDR3 is given with its conserved first and last residue. The D gene is left open where the match is weak. Clone size, where shown, is once, few, many, or a class for clones that have expanded.

D gene | J gene | V gene | clone size | CDR3 protein | CDR3 DNA
- | TRBJ2-3 | TRBV6-1 | - | CASSEEGSTQYF | TGTGCCAGCAGTGAAGAGGGCAGTACGCAGTATTTT
- | TRBJ1-1 | TRBV10-2 | once | CASSENMNTEAFF | TGCGCCAGCAGTGAGAATATGAACACTGAAGCTTTCTTT
- | TRBJ2-2 | TRBV9 | - | CASSTTPMGQSGELFF | TGTGCCAGCAGCACTACACCCATGGGACAATCCGGGGAGCTGTTTTTT
- | TRBJ1-2 | TRBV6-5 | - | CASSYGTEIANYGYTF | TGTGCCAGCAGTTACGGGACGGAAATAGCTAACTATGGCTACACCTTC
- | TRBJ2-7 | TRBV30 | - | CAWSSGRFSYEQYF | TGTGCCTGGAGCTCCGGTCGGTTCTCCTACGAGCAGTACTTC
- | TRBJ2-7 | TRBV6-6 | once | CASSQTPVAASSYEQYF | TGTGCCAGCAGTCAGACGCCCGTAGCGGCGAGCTCCTACGAGCAGTACTTC
- | TRBJ1-1 | TRBV6-5 | - | CASSRTDMNTEAFF | TGTGCCAGCAGTCGTACTGACATGAACACTGAAGCTTTCTTT
- | TRBJ1-1 | TRBV7-2 | - | CASSSTAAGTEAFF | TGTGCCAGCAGCTCAACAGCCGCCGGGACTGAAGCTTTCTTT
- | TRBJ1-1 | TRBV28 | once | CASSWDTEAFF | TGTGCCAGCAGTTGGGACACTGAAGCTTTCTTT
TRBD1 | TRBJ1-6 | TRBV5-5 | few | CASSLFDRGNSPLHF | TGTGCCAGCAGCTTGTTCGACAGGGGGAATTCACCCCTCCACTTT
- | TRBJ1-2 | TRBV27 | once | CASSSTGILVGYTF | TGTGCCAGCAGTTCGACCGGGATCTTGGTGGGCTACACCTTC
TRBD2 | TRBJ2-1 | TRBV6-5 | - | CAGDGGRSYNEQFF | TGTGCTGGGGACGGGGGGAGGTCCTACAATGAGCAGTTCTTC
TRBD1 | TRBJ2-1 | TRBV19 | - | CASKPGTGAHNEQFF | TGTGCCAGTAAACCCGGGACAGGGGCCCACAATGAGCAGTTCTTC
- | TRBJ1-1 | TRBV5-1 | - | CASSLGQDTEAFF | TGCGCCAGCAGCTTGGGACAGGACACTGAAGCTTTCTTT
TRBD2 | TRBJ2-7 | TRBV3-1/TRBV3-2 | once | CASSPPSGRHEQYF | TGTGCCAGCAGCCCTCCAAGCGGGAGGCACGAGCAGTACTTC
- | TRBJ1-1 | TRBV28 | - | CASSLGRLQNTEAFF | TGTGCCAGCAGTTTGGGTCGGTTACAGAACACTGAAGCTTTCTTT
- | TRBJ2-1 | TRBV11-3 | - | CASSTGTSGNEQFF | TGTGCCAGCAGCACCGGGACTTCGGGGAATGAGCAGTTCTTC
- | TRBJ2-3 | TRBV6-1 | - | CASSEGRGPQVTDTQYF | TGTGCCAGCAGTGAAGGCAGGGGACCCCAAGTCACAGATACGCAGTATTTT
- | TRBJ1-4 | TRBV5-6 | few | CASSLSGLKTPNEKLFF | TGTGCCAGCAGCTTGTCCGGGTTAAAGACGCCTAATGAAAAACTGTTTTTT
TRBD1 | TRBJ2-7 | TRBV6-6 | - | CASSGLGQGAYEQYF | TGTGCCAGCAGTGGCCTCGGACAGGGGGCTTACGAGCAGTACTTC
TRBD1 | TRBJ2-3 | TRBV30 | - | CAWSKLTGSTSNTDTQYF | TGTGCCTGGAGTAAATTGACAGGGTCTACGTCGAACACAGATACGCAGTATTTT
- | TRBJ1-6 | TRBV28 | - | CASSLTGNSPLHF | TGTGCCAGCAGTCTAACTGGGAATTCACCCCTCCACTTT
- | TRBJ1-4 | TRBV29-1 | - | CSALFATNEKLFF | TGCAGCGCCCTATTTGCAACTAATGAAAAACTGTTTTTT
- | TRBJ2-2 | TRBV2 | - | CASSVAVELFF | TGTGCCAGCAGTGTGGCTGTGGAGCTGTTTTTT
- | TRBJ2-1 | TRBV19 | - | CASSIRTASYNEQFF | TGTGCCAGTAGTATCCGGACAGCCTCCTACAATGAGCAGTTCTTC
- | TRBJ2-7 | TRBV29-1 | - | CSAEGPASYEQYF | TGCAGCGCCGAAGGTCCGGCCTCCTACGAGCAGTACTTC
- | TRBJ1-5 | TRBV27 | - | CASSWGRTSGQPQHF | TGTGCCAGCAGTTGGGGACGCACGTCCGGTCAGCCCCAGCATTTT
TRBD1 | TRBJ2-7 | TRBV7-2 | once | CASSLEAGGNYEQYF | TGTGCCAGCAGCTTAGAGGCAGGGGGAAACTACGAGCAGTACTTC
- | TRBJ2-1 | TRBV9 | - | CASKGQWDEQFF | TGTGCCAGCAAAGGACAGTGGGATGAGCAGTTCTTC
- | TRBJ2-2 | TRBV10-3 | - | CAISALMLAQTGELFF | TGTGCCATCAGTGCATTAATGCTAGCACAGACCGGGGAGCTGTTTTTT
- | TRBJ2-2 | TRBV9 | - | CASSVQRVTGELFF | TGTGCCAGCAGCGTACAGAGAGTCACCGGGGAGCTGTTTTTT
- | TRBJ2-2 | TRBV28 | - | CASSLQAGANTGELFF | TGTGCCAGCAGTTTACAGGCAGGGGCGAACACCGGGGAGCTGTTTTTT
- | TRBJ2-3 | TRBV5-6 | - | CASSLSDTQYF | TGTGCCAGCAGCTTGTCCGATACGCAGTATTTT
- | TRBJ1-4 | TRBV29-1 | - | CSVELNEKLFF | TGCAGCGTCGAACTTAATGAAAAACTGTTTTTT
- | TRBJ1-4 | TRBV18 | - | CASSPSSEKLFF | TGTGCCAGCTCACCATCCTCCGAGAAACTGTTTTTT
TRBD1 | TRBJ2-2 | TRBV4-2 | - | CASSQEPGQGNTGELFF | TGTGCCAGCAGCCAAGAACCGGGACAGGGGAACACCGGGGAGCTGTTTTTT
- | TRBJ2-7 | TRBV7-2 | - | CASSLVAGTYEQYF | TGTGCCAGCAGCTTAGTTGCAGGGACCTACGAGCAGTACTTC
- | TRBJ2-5 | TRBV28 | - | CASSPAGTGSAAQYF | TGTGCCAGCAGTCCGGCCGGGACTGGGTCCGCGGCCCAGTACTTC
- | TRBJ1-1 | TRBV19 | few | CASSINTEAFF | TGTGCCAGTAGTATAAACACTGAAGCTTTCTTT
- | TRBJ2-3 | TRBV14 | - | CASSQQMTSTDTQYF | TGTGCCAGCAGCCAACAGATGACTAGCACAGATACGCAGTATTTT
- | TRBJ1-1 | TRBV29-1 | once | CSVESGGAEAFF | TGCAGCGTTGAATCTGGTGGGGCTGAAGCTTTCTTT
- | TRBJ1-2 | TRBV6-5 | - | CASHNRGNYGYTF | TGTGCCAGCCATAACCGGGGAAACTATGGCTACACCTTC
- | TRBJ2-2 | TRBV19 | - | CASSQGFTGELFF | TGTGCCAGTAGTCAGGGGTTCACCGGGGAGCTGTTTTTT
TRBD1 | TRBJ1-2 | TRBV3-1/TRBV3-2 | - | CASSPVIGQGDYGYTF | TGTGCCAGCAGCCCGGTTATTGGACAGGGGGATTATGGCTACACCTTC
- | TRBJ1-1 | TRBV18 | - | CASSPPLPLVNTEAFF | TGTGCCAGCTCACCACCTCTTCCGTTAGTCAACACTGAAGCTTTCTTT
TRBD1 | TRBJ1-2 | TRBV2 | once | CASVGQNPFRGYTF | TGTGCCAGCGTGGGACAGAACCCCTTTCGGGGCTACACCTTC
- | TRBJ1-2 | TRBV5-1 | - | CASSPRTNYGYTF | TGCGCCAGCAGCCCTAGAACTAACTATGGCTACACCTTC
- | TRBJ1-6 | TRBV10-3 | - | CAISESLGEGSPLHF | TGTGCCATCAGTGAGTCCTTGGGGGAGGGTTCACCCCTCCACTTT
- | TRBJ1-1 | TRBV6-1 | - | CASSEASTGNTEAFF | TGTGCCAGCAGTGAAGCATCGACAGGCAACACTGAAGCTTTCTTT
TRBD1 | TRBJ1-1 | TRBV9 | - | CASSQGGQGTAFF | TGTGCCAGCAGCCAGGGGGGACAGGGGACAGCTTTCTTT
- | TRBJ1-2 | TRBV6-5 | - | CASSYEGPYGYTF | TGTGCCAGCAGTTACGAGGGTCCCTATGGCTACACCTTC
- | TRBJ1-1 | TRBV28 | - | CASSLVVGGSGNTEAFF | TGTGCCAGCAGTTTAGTGGTCGGCGGGTCGGGGAACACTGAAGCTTTCTTT
- | TRBJ1-5 | TRBV19 | - | CATQGDRGNQPQHF | TGTGCCACTCAGGGTGACCGGGGCAATCAGCCCCAGCATTTT
- | TRBJ2-6 | TRBV6-5 | - | CASRARVTGANVLTF | TGTGCCAGCAGGGCCAGGGTAACAGGGGCCAACGTCCTGACTTTC
TRBD1 | TRBJ1-1 | TRBV5-1 | - | CASSPPTGGNTEAFF | TGCGCCAGCAGCCCCCCGACAGGGGGGAACACTGAAGCTTTCTTT
- | TRBJ1-2 | TRBV6-1 | few | CASSEDPSLDYGYTF | TGTGCCAGCAGTGAAGACCCCTCGTTAGACTATGGCTACACCTTC
TRBD1 | TRBJ1-2 | TRBV5-5 | - | CASSLRTGRAYGYTF | TGTGCCAGCAGCTTGCGGACAGGGAGGGCCTATGGCTACACCTTC